This entry is about one T cell receptor (beta chain). All donors participated as healthy donors of bone marrow. Though probably carrying unrecorded immune exposures, donors were nominally healthy at sampling. In the PCR, 60 Vbeta and 13 Jbeta primers were used. The table came from immunoSEQ multiplex PCR; TCRdb's copy has only in-frame clones and leaves some out. The top ten hold around 5% of the sample, which has under 130,000 clones, 60% to 85% seen once. This record comes from a study of cytomegalovirus exposure and HLA in healthy donors. The CDR3 consists of 16 residues. J lost 0 bases, V lost 5 bases, and 9 bases had no gene match. Germline CDR1 SEHNR, CDR2 FQNEAQ (reference sequence).

The chain has TRBV7-9 and TRBJ2-7; 8 bases fit TRBD2. The receptor was derived from a female donor in good health and CMV-seropositive. The source material was PBMCs. DNA for the CDR3: TGTGCCAGCAGCCTCCAGGAGCGGGAGAGCTCCTACGAGCAGTACTTC. It encodes CASSLQERESSYEQYF.